Listed below are T cell receptor beta chains from one sample, sequenced in a study of human T cells and chemical hapten exposure. TCRdb used MiXCR to reprocess the RACE reads, holding one entry per CDR3 protein. The data show about 140,000 distinct CDR3 sequences, about an eighth seen once. The sequenced sample was whole blood, obtained in connection with sensitization to the hapten diphenylcyclopropenone (DPC). The receptors stem from a woman aged 50 to 65 with alopecia areata. Some clones in this sample may be carry-over from other donors' samples. Both conserved end residues are part of each CDR3. D genes are given only for firm matches. Size is omitted from some rows. Given values are once, few, many or a class for expanded clones.

TGTGCCAGCATCCCTTCGGGTTCACCCCTCCACTTT,CASIPSGSPLHF,.,TRBJ1-6,TRBV7-3,.
TGTGCCAGCAGCTTGGGCGACAGGGGGCCGACAGATACGCAGTATTTT,CASSLGDRGPTDTQYF,TRBD1,TRBJ2-3,TRBV5-5,.
TGTGCCAGCAGTTTAGGGGACAGAAACTATGGCTACACCTTC,CASSLGDRNYGYTF,TRBD1,TRBJ1-2,TRBV27,.
TGTGCCAGCAGCCAGAGGAGGGGTATAGTAGATACGCAGTATTTT,CASSQRRGIVDTQYF,.,TRBJ2-3,TRBV4-2,many
TGTGCCAGCAGCCAAGATCTCCCCAATTTGGCTAGCGGACACTCCTACGAGCAGTACTTC,CASSQDLPNLASGHSYEQYF,TRBD2,TRBJ2-7,TRBV4-2,many
TGTGCCAGCAGCTTGGCCCTTGGGAGGGGGGCACGTGGCTACACCTTC,CASSLALGRGARGYTF,.,TRBJ1-2,TRBV11-2,.
TGCAGTGCTCCCACGGAGGGCGGGGTACGCACAGATACGCAGTATTTT,CSAPTEGGVRTDTQYF,.,TRBJ2-3,TRBV20-1,.
TGCAGTTTGCTAAAGGCGGGAGCCTACAATGAGCAGTTCTTC,CSLLKAGAYNEQFF,TRBD2,TRBJ2-1,TRBV20-1,.
TGCAGCGTTGCGATACAGGGGGACTATGGCTACACCTTC,CSVAIQGDYGYTF,TRBD1,TRBJ1-2,TRBV29-1,.
TGTGCCAGCAGCCGGGAACTAGGTGGCCCTTCTCGGGAGCAGTACTTC,CASSRELGGPSREQYF,.,TRBJ2-7,TRBV14,.
TGTGCCAGCAGTTACGACAGGGGCAATCAGCCCCAGCATTTT,CASSYDRGNQPQHF,TRBD1,TRBJ1-5,TRBV6-2/TRBV6-3,.
TGCGCCAGCAGCACCGACATACGCTATGGCTACACCTTC,CASSTDIRYGYTF,.,TRBJ1-2,TRBV5-1,.
TGCAGCGCCCATCGGGGTCACACAGATACGCAGTATTTT,CSAHRGHTDTQYF,.,TRBJ2-3,TRBV29-1,few
TGTGCCAGCAGCTTAGCGCCGACCGTCTACGAGCAGTACTTC,CASSLAPTVYEQYF,.,TRBJ2-7,TRBV7-9,few
TGTGCCACCCGTAGCGGGAGCACCTACAATGAGCAGTTCTTC,CATRSGSTYNEQFF,TRBD2,TRBJ2-1,TRBV12-3/TRBV12-4,few
TGCGCCAGCAGTGAGCCTGGGACCCAGTACTTC,CASSEPGTQYF,.,TRBJ2-5,TRBV10-2,few
TGCAGCGTTCCTCTCGGCCATAGAGGCACAGATACGCAGTATTTT,CSVPLGHRGTDTQYF,.,TRBJ2-3,TRBV29-1,.
TGTGCCAGCAGTCATATACTCTACGAGCAGTACTTC,CASSHILYEQYF,.,TRBJ2-7,TRBV6-2/TRBV6-3,.